The 11 T cell receptor beta chains below come from one sample, sequenced in a study of OX40 agonist ivuxolimab in advanced cancers. The assay was immunoSEQ multiplex PCR, and TCRdb's table has in-frame clones only and misses some. In the table there are more than 50,000 clones, roughly 84% of which are singletons. The specimen was CD4+ or CD8+ T cells sorted from blood, collected in a trial of the OX40 agonist ivuxolimab. The source is an adult with an advanced solid tumor such as melanoma, head and neck, liver or kidney cancer.

This chain uses TRBV11-3 with TRBJ2-1; 10 bases fit TRBD1. Germline-derived CDR1 and CDR2 are SGHNT and YENEEA. This CDR3 has 17 residues. The junction had 7 bases not matched to a gene; V was cut back by 5 bases and J by 0 bases. As DNA, the CDR3 is TGTGCCAGCAGCCCAGGACAGGGGGAGAGCTCCTACAATGAGCAGTTCTTC. It yields the protein CASSPGQGESSYNEQFF.

The chain recombines TRBV19 with TRBJ2-7; 7 positions agree with TRBD1. Germline V gene lookup returns CDR1 LNHDA and CDR2 SQIVND (reference sequence). The CDR3 consists of 13 residues. J lost 6 bases, V lost 4 bases, and 6 bases had no gene match. The chain's CDR3 is CASSTQTGSEQYF. In DNA, the CDR3 is TGTGCCAGTAGTACCCAGACAGGGAGCGAGCAGTACTTC.

The rearrangement uses TRBV10-3 and TRBJ1-1; perhaps TRBD1 as D (5 bases). V gave up 4 bases and J gave up 5 bases, with 5 bases separating them. The V gene's germline CDR1 is ENHRY and CDR2 SYGVKD. CDR3 length equals 11 residues. CDR3 DNA: TGTGCCATCAGTGGGGGGACTGAAGCTTTCTTT. This gives the protein CAISGGTEAFF.

The chain has TRBV7-6 and TRBJ2-3; no firm D call. Germline-derived CDR1 and CDR2 are SGHVS and FNYEAQ. Trimming cost V 5 bases and J 1 base, with 13 bases left between them. The CDR3 contains 15 residues. Here the CDR3 DNA reads TGTGCCAGCAGCCCCGATTGGGCAGGCACAGATACGCAGTATTTT. Translating it yields CASSPDWAGTDTQYF.

In its sample, this clone was seen once. This sequence joins TRBV5-1 and TRBJ1-4; the D gene is possibly TRBD1 (5 bases). V shed 5 bases and J shed 5 bases, with 13 bases lying between them. The germline CDR1 and CDR2 sequences are SGHRS and YFSETQ. The CDR3 sequence is 14 residues long. The CDR3 DNA is TGCGCCAGCAGGGATACAGGCGGGAATGAAAAACTGTTTTTT. Its protein is CASRDTGGNEKLFF.

The chain recombines TRBV28 with TRBJ1-2; possible D gene TRBD1, 6 bases. With 4 bases removed from V and 0 bases from J, the gap between germline ends came to 21 bases. CDR1 is MDHEN, CDR2 SYDVKM, per germline. The CDR3 length is 18 residues. CDR3 loop: CASSSEGPTGITNYGYTF. As DNA, the CDR3 is TGTGCCAGCAGTTCGGAGGGCCCTACAGGGATTACTAACTATGGCTACACCTTC.

This rearrangement joins TRBV5-1 to TRBJ2-5; no clear D. Trimming shortened V by 1 base and J by 2 bases, and 12 bases separated the two germline ends. CDR1 is SGHRS and CDR2 is YFSETQ in the germline V gene. The CDR3 sequence is 15 residues long. CDR3 bases: TGCGCCAGCAGCTTGCAAAGTCATGGGCAAGAGACCCAGTACTTC. It specifies CASSLQSHGQETQYF.

V gene TRBV19 combines with J gene TRBJ2-3, with unresolved D. With 7 bases removed from V and 2 bases from J, the gap between germline ends came to 16 bases. The CDR3 has 15 residues. In germline, CDR1 is LNHDA, CDR2 SQIVND (reference sequence). CDR3 residues: CASTASWAFTDTQYF. The CDR3 nucleotides are TGTGCCAGTACCGCATCGTGGGCCTTCACAGATACGCAGTATTTT.

On this clone: The same CDR3 also results from other DNA sequences found in this sample. V gene TRBV5-1 combines with J gene TRBJ2-7; the match to TRBD1 covers 10 bases. The CDR3 runs to 15 residues. From germline, CDR1 is SGHRS and CDR2 YFSETQ. V shed 2 bases, J shed 5 bases, and the junction held 7 bases outside the gene matches. CDR3 coding DNA: TGCGCCAGCAGCTTACCGGGACAGGGGACGCACGAGCAGTACTTC. Protein product: CASSLPGQGTHEQYF.

The CDR3 DNA reads as TGTGCCAGCAGCGTAGGGCCCAACGAGAGCAATGAGCAGTTCTTC. It specifies CASSVGPNESNEQFF. The J gene is TRBJ2-1, the V gene TRBV9; D is unresolved. Germline CDR1 is SGDLS and CDR2 is YYNGEE. Trimming shortened V by 0 bases and J by 6 bases, and 13 bases separated the two germline ends. The CDR3 has 15 residues.

This clone was seen a single time. The V gene is TRBV27, the J gene TRBJ1-5; 11 nucleotides match TRBD1. Losses at the gene ends were 5 bases for V and 9 bases for J; bases not matched to a gene: 6. Germline-derived CDR1 and CDR2 are MNHEY and SMNVEV (reference sequence). This CDR3 is built from 14 residues. The CDR3 here is CASSPGTGGLPQHF. The CDR3 DNA reads TGTGCCAGCAGTCCTGGGACAGGGGGACTGCCCCAGCATTTT.